The present entry profiles one TCR beta chain with its context. Its matching antigen is unknown. The donors, nominally healthy at sampling, likely had unrecorded immune exposures. 60 Vbeta and 13 Jbeta primers were used in PCR. Measured with immunoSEQ multiplex PCR; TCRdb has only the in-frame clones, and not every one. The sample lists under 250,000 clones, 75% to 85% occurring once. V was clipped by 5 bases and J by 4 bases, with 9 bases between them. The CDR3 length is 13 residues. The germline V gene encodes CDR1 LNHDA and CDR2 SQIVND (reference sequence). The data are from a study of cytomegalovirus exposure and HLA in healthy donors. Study observations and caveats: From TCR beta sequences, most subjects' HLA-A and HLA-B alleles were reportedly predicted accurately. In a later analysis, CMV-associated beta chains were mostly HLA-associated, it appeared.

The TCR sequence derives from a woman aged 55-75 years in good health and CMV-seropositive. V usage is TRBV19 and J usage is TRBJ2-1; D remains unclear. The specimen was PBMCs. Written as DNA, the CDR3 is TGTGCCAGTAGTTTCGCAGATTACAATGAGCAGTTCTTC. This sequence encodes CASSFADYNEQFF. Using reference TRBV19 and TRBJ2-1 for the parts outside the CDR3, the full variable domain is DGGITQSPKYLFRKEGQNVTLSCEQNLNHDAMYWYRQDPGQGLRLIYYSQIVNDFQKGDIAEGYSVSREKKESFPLTVTSAQKNPTAFYLCASSFADYNEQFFGPGTRLTVL.